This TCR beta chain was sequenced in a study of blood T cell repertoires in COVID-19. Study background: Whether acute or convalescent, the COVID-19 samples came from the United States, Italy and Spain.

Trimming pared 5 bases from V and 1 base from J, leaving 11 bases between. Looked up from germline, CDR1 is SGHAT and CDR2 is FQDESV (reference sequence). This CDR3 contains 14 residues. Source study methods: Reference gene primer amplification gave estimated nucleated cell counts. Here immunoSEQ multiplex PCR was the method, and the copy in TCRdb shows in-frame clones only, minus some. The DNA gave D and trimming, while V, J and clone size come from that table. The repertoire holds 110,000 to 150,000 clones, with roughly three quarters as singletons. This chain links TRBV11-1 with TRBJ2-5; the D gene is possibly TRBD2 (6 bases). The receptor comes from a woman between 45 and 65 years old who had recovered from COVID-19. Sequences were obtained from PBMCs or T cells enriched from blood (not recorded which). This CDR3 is CASSRGGSQETQYF. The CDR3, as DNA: TGTGCCAGCAGCCGAGGAGGGTCCCAAGAGACCCAGTACTTC.